Listed below are T cell receptor beta chains from one sample, sequenced in a study of blood T cell repertoires in COVID-19. Clones were sequenced by immunoSEQ multiplex PCR, and TCRdb holds only the in-frame ones, with some missing. The data contain some 360,000 clones, about 88% of them singletons. Sequencing input: PBMCs or T cells enriched from blood (not recorded which). The source is a woman in her thirties who had been exposed to COVID-19. Each CDR3 is given with its conserved first and last residue. Fields, in order: CDR3 DNA, CDR3 protein, CDR3 length, D gene, clone size, V gene, J gene. D genes are given only for firm matches. The size of a clone is reported for some rows only, either as once, few or many, or as a class for expanded clones.

TGTGCCAGCGCGATCTCTGGAAACACCATATATTTT	CASAISGNTIYF	12	-	-	TRBV28	TRBJ1-3
TGTGCCAGCAGCCAGGGCGCCAGCTCTGGAAACACCATATATTTT	CASSQGASSGNTIYF	15	-	-	TRBV14	TRBJ1-3
TGCAGCGTTGCCCACACAGGGTGGGCTTTCTTT	CSVAHTGWAFF	11	-	-	TRBV29-1	TRBJ1-1
TGTGCCAGCAGTGAACGGGACAGGGGGCTTGTGGATACGCAGTATTTT	CASSERDRGLVDTQYF	16	TRBD1	-	TRBV6-1	TRBJ2-3
TGTGCCAGCAGCGGACAGGGGGCTGGGGCCAACGTCCTGACTTTC	CASSGQGAGANVLTF	15	TRBD1	-	TRBV11-2	TRBJ2-6
TGTGCCAGCAGCTTAAAGACAATTTATGGCTACACCTTC	CASSLKTIYGYTF	13	-	-	TRBV11-2	TRBJ1-2
TGTGCCAGCAGCTTAGGGACAGGCACTCAGCCCCAGCATTTT	CASSLGTGTQPQHF	14	TRBD1	-	TRBV11-2	TRBJ1-5
TGTGCCAGCAGCTTTCAGAGGGGGGGCGGCCCGGGAAATGAGCAGTTCTTC	CASSFQRGGGPGNEQFF	17	-	few	TRBV7-9	TRBJ2-1
TGTGCCAGCAGCTTGAGGGGGATAGTTGGCACAGATACGCAGTATTTT	CASSLRGIVGTDTQYF	16	-	-	TRBV7-9	TRBJ2-3
TGTGCCAGCTCACGAAAGGCTGACAGGACCTACGAGCAGTACTTC	CASSRKADRTYEQYF	15	-	-	TRBV18	TRBJ2-7
TGTGCCAGCAGTTACTCGGATGGCGGGCAAGAGACCCAGTACTTC	CASSYSDGGQETQYF	15	-	-	TRBV6-5	TRBJ2-5
TGTGCCAGCAGCTTACGCGGCAGAACGGACACTGAAGCTTTCTTT	CASSLRGRTDTEAFF	15	-	-	TRBV7-9	TRBJ1-1
TGTGCCACCAGCAGAGATCAGGGATACACCGGGGAGCTGTTTTTT	CATSRDQGYTGELFF	15	-	-	TRBV15	TRBJ2-2
TGTGCCATCAGGAGACAGGGGGCGCCCCCTGAAGCTTTCTTT	CAIRRQGAPPEAFF	14	TRBD1	once	TRBV10-3	TRBJ1-1
TGTGCCACCAGCAGAGATCTTGGGAGCTTAGCGGAATCCTACAATGAGCAGTTCTTC	CATSRDLGSLAESYNEQFF	19	-	few	TRBV15	TRBJ2-1
TGTGTCAGCAGTAAGGGACCGGGAGATGGCTACACCTTC	CVSSKGPGDGYTF	13	-	-	TRBV27	TRBJ1-2
TGTGCCAGCAGCTTCGGTCCATCTCAGCCCCAGCATTTT	CASSFGPSQPQHF	13	-	-	TRBV11-2	TRBJ1-5
TGTGCCAGCAGCCGAGCCGACAGGGGCCGCGGGGTAGGCTACACCTTC	CASSRADRGRGVGYTF	16	TRBD1	-	TRBV14	TRBJ1-2
TGTGCCTCCCTCAGGCCCCCGGGACAGGGGTATGGTCAAGATACGCAGTATTTT	CASLRPPGQGYGQDTQYF	18	TRBD1	-	TRBV28	TRBJ2-3
TGTGCCAGCACCAGACAGGGGGCGGCTGAAGCTTTCTTT	CASTRQGAAEAFF	13	TRBD1	-	TRBV7-2	TRBJ1-1
TGCGCCAGCAGCCAAGATTGGAACAGCCTCACCTACGAGCAGTACTTC	CASSQDWNSLTYEQYF	16	-	-	TRBV4-1	TRBJ2-7
TGTGCCAGCAGCCTCTCCTACGAGCAGTACTTC	CASSLSYEQYF	11	-	-	TRBV7-9	TRBJ2-7